The sample holds many counts of the clone carrying this T cell receptor (beta chain). Its antigen is not identified. These data come from a study of CD8 T cells in ankylosing spondylitis. Broader study findings: Ankylosing spondylitis blood appeared to be characterized by a TCR beta motif of several highly homologous variants. Both synovial fluid and blood in reactive arthritis had previously been reported to carry some motif variants. Researchers report that disease-linked clones proved CD8+ and relatively rare in peripheral blood. Significant enrichment of disease-linked clones was reportedly seen in matched ankylosing spondylitis synovial fluid.

TCRdb reprocessed the 5' RACE reads via MiXCR and lists one record per CDR3 protein. The data hold 200,000 or so distinct CDR3 sequences, with about an eighth observed a single time. Sequencing was carried out using blood, either unsorted or a sorted T cell fraction (not recorded which). The source is a female donor with ankylosing spondylitis or in good health (not recorded which).

The chain's CDR3 is CATSDPTTGLTDTQYF. The CDR3 DNA reads as TGTGCCACCAGTGATCCAACAACAGGGCTCACAGATACGCAGTATTTT. V usage is TRBV24-1 and J usage is TRBJ2-3, with a weak D call TRBD1 (6 bases). The CDR3 consists of 16 residues. The germline gives CDR1 KGHDR, CDR2 SFDVKD. The V end lost 3 bases, the J end lost 2 bases, and 14 bases lay between the germline ends.